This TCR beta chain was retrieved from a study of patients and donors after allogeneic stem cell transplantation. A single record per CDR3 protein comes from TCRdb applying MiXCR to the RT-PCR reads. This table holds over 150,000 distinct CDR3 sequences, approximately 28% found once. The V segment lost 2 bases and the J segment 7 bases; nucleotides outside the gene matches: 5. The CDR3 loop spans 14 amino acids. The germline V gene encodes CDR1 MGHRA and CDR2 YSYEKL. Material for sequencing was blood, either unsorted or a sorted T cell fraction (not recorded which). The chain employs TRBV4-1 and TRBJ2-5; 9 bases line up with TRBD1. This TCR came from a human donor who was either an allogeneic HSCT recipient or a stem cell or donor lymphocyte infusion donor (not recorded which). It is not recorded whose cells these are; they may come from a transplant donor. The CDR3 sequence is CASSQSDRGRTQYF. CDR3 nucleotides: TGCGCCAGCAGCCAATCGGACAGGGGTCGGACCCAGTACTTC.